The 11 T cell receptor beta chains below all came from one sample that was sequenced in a study of blood T cell repertoires in COVID-19. Measured with immunoSEQ multiplex PCR; TCRdb has only the in-frame clones, and not every one. There are hundreds of thousands of clones in the sample; roughly 90% occur only once, and 6% to 8% lies in the top ten. The material sequenced was peripheral blood. The receptor source for this set is an older woman with COVID-19, enrolled during active disease.

The chain's CDR3 is CATSEASSGRGNEQFF. DNA for the CDR3: TGTGCCACCAGTGAGGCTTCTAGCGGAAGAGGCAATGAGCAGTTCTTC. The chain links TRBV24-1 to TRBJ2-1; 7 nucleotides align to TRBD2. The V gene end was trimmed by 4 bases and the J gene end by 6 bases; junction bases not matched to a gene: 11. Germline assignment: CDR1 KGHDR and CDR2 SFDVKD. The CDR3 is 16 amino acids.

This rearrangement joins TRBV9 to TRBJ1-1; 8 positions match TRBD1. Germline CDR1 SGDLS, CDR2 YYNGEE. V dropped 4 bases and J dropped 4; count of bases not matched to a gene: 15. This CDR3 has 17 amino acids. CDR3 sequence (DNA): TGTGCCAGCAGCTCAAACCAGTACCAGGGGGCAGGCACTGAAGCTTTCTTT. As protein: CASSSNQYQGAGTEAFF.

This clone showed up just a few times. This rearrangement joins TRBV2 to TRBJ1-1; D ambiguous. V lost 3 bases and J lost 4, with 15 bases in between. In germline, CDR1 is SNHLY, CDR2 FYNNEI. The CDR3 is made up of 15 amino acids. CDR3 DNA: TGTGCCAGCAGTGATCTTCGGGGTCGTCGCACTGAAGCTTTCTTT. Its translation: CASSDLRGRRTEAFF.

CDR3 amino acids: CASSQSGGNLPEAFF. CDR3 DNA: TGCGCCAGCAGCCAAAGCGGCGGGAATCTCCCTGAAGCTTTCTTT. The V call is TRBV4-1, the J call TRBJ1-1; D gene uncertain. V was shortened by 2 bases and J by 6 bases, with 16 bases between the two germline ends. Germline-derived CDR1 and CDR2 are MGHRA and YSYEKL. The CDR3 sequence is 15 residues long.

The chain recombines TRBV28 with TRBJ1-1, with D uncertain. Germline CDR1 reads MDHEN; CDR2 reads SYDVKM. Trimming pared 5 bases from V and 0 bases from J, leaving 10 bases between. The CDR3 sequence is 14 residues long. CDR3 DNA: TGTGCCAGCAGTCCCAGGTCTTTGAACACTGAAGCTTTCTTT. Protein: CASSPRSLNTEAFF.

The V and J genes are TRBV12-5 and TRBJ1-1; tentatively, D is TRBD1 (6 bases). CDR1 is LGHNT, CDR2 FRNRAP, per germline. Trimming removed 7 bases at V and 6 bases at J, with 15 bases between. This CDR3 region has 13 residues. CDR3 sequence reads: CASAPAGASEAFF. The DNA of the CDR3 is TGTGCTAGTGCCCCCGCGGGGGCTTCTGAAGCTTTCTTT. Drawing the rest from reference TRBV12-5 and TRBJ1-1, the complete variable domain is DARVTQTPRHKVTEMGQEVTMRCQPILGHNTVFWYRQTMMQGLELLAYFRNRAPLDDSGMPKDRFSAEMPDATLATLKIQPSEPRDSAVYFCASAPAGASEAFFGQGTRLTVV.

V usage is TRBV3-1 (or the pseudogene TRBV3-2) and J usage is TRBJ2-6; 10 nucleotides match TRBD1. V trimming: 5 bases; J trimming: 2 bases; junction bases outside the gene matches: 9. The CDR3 consists of 18 residues. Germline V CDR1 and CDR2: LGHDT, YNNKEL (reference sequence). The CDR3 region is CASSRRTGGMPGANVLTF. CDR3 coding DNA: TGTGCCAGCAGCAGAAGGACAGGGGGGATGCCTGGGGCCAACGTCCTGACTTTC.

V and J are TRBV30 and TRBJ1-6; D is perhaps TRBD1 (6 bases). Germline assignment: CDR1 GTSNPN and CDR2 SVGIG (reference sequence). This CDR3 is 14 amino acids long. V was pared by 3 bases and J by 8 bases, with 14 bases between. CDR3 bases: TGTGCCTGGAGGGGGTGGACAGACCATTCACCCCTCCACTTT. Its protein product is CAWRGWTDHSPLHF.

Regarding this clone: Distinct nucleotide sequences in the sample also encode this CDR3. V usage is TRBV7-9 and J usage is TRBJ2-7, with D possibly being TRBD2 (5 bases). Trimming removed 3 bases from V and 0 bases from J, with 9 bases in between. The CDR3 sequence is 14 residues long. Germline-derived CDR1 and CDR2 are SEHNR and FQNEAQ (reference sequence). The CDR3 reads CASSFRGSSYEQYF. For the CDR3, the DNA is TGTGCCAGCAGCTTCCGTGGGAGCTCCTACGAGCAGTACTTC. Full variable domain (missing parts from reference TRBV7-9 and TRBJ2-7): DTGVSQNPRHKITKRGQNVTFRCDPISEHNRLYWYRQTLGQGPEFLTYFQNEAQLEKSRLLSDRFSAERPKGSFSTLEIQRTEQGDSAMYLCASSFRGSSYEQYFGPGTRLTVT.

The chain recombines TRBV9 with TRBJ2-7; 10 nucleotides align to TRBD1. CDR1 SGDLS and CDR2 YYNGEE come from the germline V gene. The CDR3 consists of 15 residues. V gave up 2 bases and J gave up 3 bases; unmatched junction bases: 5. This CDR3 reads CASSVRTGGDYEQYF. The CDR3 DNA sequence: TGTGCCAGCAGCGTCCGGACAGGGGGGGACTACGAGCAGTACTTC.

The V call is TRBV12-3 or TRBV12-4, the J call TRBJ1-1; D gene ambiguous. The CDR3 covers 13 residues. The V gene lost 7 bases and the J gene lost 1 base, with 10 bases spanning the gap. CDR3 sequence (DNA): TGTGCCAGCACCCGGGGAGGGAACACTGAAGCTTTCTTT. Encoded protein: CASTRGGNTEAFF.